Listed here are 18 T cell receptor beta chains from one sample, sequenced in a study of cytomegalovirus exposure and HLA in healthy donors. The primer mix had 60 Vbeta and 13 Jbeta primers. Profiling relied on immunoSEQ multiplex PCR, and the TCRdb table lists in-frame clones only, not all of them. The sample records about 210,000 clones, approximately 83% being singletons. Sequencing used PBMCs. These receptor sequences come from a woman between 45 and 60 years old in good health and CMV-seropositive.

The chain uses TRBV19 and TRBJ2-5; 7 bases align to TRBD1. Germline V gene lookup returns CDR1 LNHDA and CDR2 SQIVND (reference sequence). Trimming took 6 bases from V and 1 from J; bases not matched to a gene: 2. The CDR3 has 13 amino acids. For the CDR3, the DNA is TGTGCCAGTAGCCGGACAGGCCAAGAGACCCAGTACTTC. It translates to CASSRTGQETQYF.

The rearrangement joins TRBV10-3 to TRBJ1-2; D perhaps matches TRBD1 (6 bases). The germline V gene has CDR1 ENHRY and CDR2 SYGVKD. Between the trimmed V and J ends, which lost 3 bases and 2 bases, there was a span of 10 bases. This CDR3 contains 14 residues. For the CDR3, the DNA is TGTGCCATCAGTGACCGCCAGGGGAACTATGGCTACACCTTC. Its protein is CAISDRQGNYGYTF.

The chain combines TRBV4-1 with TRBJ2-1; TRBD2 is a possible D gene (6 bases). Trimming shortened V by 1 base and J by 8 bases, and 6 bases separated the two germline ends. The CDR3 loop spans 12 amino acids. CDR1 MGHRA and CDR2 YSYEKL come from the germline V gene. Here the CDR3 DNA reads TGCGCCAGCAGCCAAGCGGGGGATGAGCAGTTCTTC. This codes for CASSQAGDEQFF.

This clone was detected a few times. The CDR3 is CASSVRQGDYNEQFF. The CDR3 DNA reads TGTGCCAGCAGTGTAAGACAGGGCGACTACAATGAGCAGTTCTTC. The chain carries TRBV6-4 and TRBJ2-1; 7 bases map to TRBD1. Unmatched junction bases numbered 6, after V lost 4 bases and J lost 3 bases. Germline CDR1 and CDR2: MRHNA and SNTAGT. This CDR3 comprises 15 residues.

This sequence joins TRBV11-3 and TRBJ2-7; a possible D gene is TRBD1 (6 bases). There are 13 residues in the CDR3. Deletions cut 3 bases from V and 4 bases from J, with 10 bases between. CDR1 and CDR2 from the germline V gene are SGHNT and YENEEA. The CDR3 here is CASSLDSGYEQYF. For the CDR3, the DNA is TGTGCCAGCAGCTTGGACAGTGGGTACGAGCAGTACTTC.

The chain links TRBV7-2 to TRBJ2-5, with 9 bases lining up with TRBD1. CDR3 length equals 15 residues. V shed 4 bases, J shed 5 bases, and the junction held 8 bases outside the gene matches. Germline CDR1 reads SGHTA; CDR2 reads FQGNSA. The CDR3 DNA reads TGTGCCAGCAGCTCCGGACAGGGGAGTACGGAGACCCAGTACTTC. Its translation: CASSSGQGSTETQYF.

This chain joins TRBV6-5 and TRBJ2-5, with D possibly being TRBD1 (7 bases). Near its end, the DNA agrees better with TRBJ2-7, so the J call may be wrong. The CDR3 covers 15 residues. Germline V gene lookup returns CDR1 MNHEY and CDR2 SVGAGI. The chain's CDR3 is CASSYAGTDSYEQYF. The CDR3, as DNA: TGTGCCAGCAGTTACGCGGGGACAGACTCTTACGAGCAGTACTTC.

The rearrangement uses TRBV19 and TRBJ1-4; D ambiguous. The CDR3 is made up of 13 amino acids. Germline loops: CDR1 LNHDA, CDR2 SQIVND (reference sequence). V shed 1 base and J shed 5 bases, with 5 bases lying between them. This CDR3 is CASSIVVNEKLFF. The CDR3 DNA reads TGTGCCAGTAGTATAGTAGTGAATGAAAAACTGTTTTTT.

The chain employs TRBV7-9 and TRBJ1-2, with no clear D. Trimming took 1 base from V and 4 from J, leaving 4 bases between them. The CDR3 totals 12 residues. The germline CDR1 and CDR2 sequences are SEHNR and FQNEAQ (reference sequence). Here the CDR3 reads CASSLDLYGYTF. CDR3 in DNA: TGTGCCAGCAGCTTAGATCTCTATGGCTACACCTTC. The full variable domain, completed using reference TRBV7-9 and TRBJ1-2, is DTGVSQNPRHKITKRGQNVTFRCDPISEHNRLYWYRQTLGQGPEFLTYFQNEAQLEKSRLLSDRFSAERPKGSFSTLEIQRTEQGDSAMYLCASSLDLYGYTFGSGTRLTVV.

CDR3 region: CASSDLSGQLYGYTF. The CDR3 region has the DNA TGTGCCAGCAGTGATCTCTCGGGACAGCTATATGGCTACACCTTC. The chain joins TRBV28 to TRBJ1-2; 7 nucleotides agree with TRBD1. V lost 5 bases and J lost 5; bases outside the gene matches: 11. The CDR3 is made up of 15 amino acids. Per the germline V gene, CDR1 is MDHEN and CDR2 is SYDVKM.

V and J are TRBV7-8 and TRBJ2-5, with no clear D. The germline V and J ends were trimmed by 9 bases and 7 bases, with 12 bases remaining between them. Looked up from germline, CDR1 is SGHVS and CDR2 is FQNEAQ. This CDR3 has 11 residues. CDR3 residues: CASRLEATQYF. In DNA form, the CDR3 reads TGTGCCAGTCGACTCGAGGCGACCCAGTACTTC. The whole variable domain, remainder taken from reference TRBV7-8 and TRBJ2-5, is GAGVSQSPRYKVAKRGQDVALRCDPISGHVSLFWYQQALGQGPEFLTYFQNEAQLDKSGLPSDRFFAERPEGSVSTLKIQRTQQEDSAVYLCASRLEATQYFGPGTRLLVL.

The J gene is TRBJ2-2, the V gene TRBV7-6; a possible D gene is TRBD2 (5 bases). This CDR3 comprises 15 residues. Trimming cost V 5 bases and J 4 bases, with 14 bases left between them. Germline CDR1 SGHVS, CDR2 FNYEAQ. The CDR3 coding sequence is TGTGCCAGCAGCCCACGTGGCGGGCGCACCGGGGAGCTGTTTTTT. This sequence encodes CASSPRGGRTGELFF.

This chain links TRBV28 with TRBJ2-7, with TRBD2 as a possible D gene (6 bases). From germline, CDR1 is MDHEN and CDR2 SYDVKM. The CDR3 loop spans 15 amino acids. V was trimmed by 2 bases and J by 1 base, leaving 12 bases between them. The CDR3, as DNA: TGTGCCAGCAGTTTAGGAGGGCAACTATCCTACGAGCAGTACTTC. This sequence encodes CASSLGGQLSYEQYF.

This clone was observed many times. V and J are TRBV10-2 and TRBJ2-1; 10 bases map to TRBD2. With 5 bases clipped from V and 1 base from J, the junction kept 2 bases outside the gene matches. The germline CDR1 and CDR2 sequences are WSHSY and SAAADI. CDR3 length equals 15 residues. CDR3 sequence reads: CASSSSGGSYNEQFF. In nucleotides, the CDR3 is TGCGCCAGCAGTTCTAGCGGGGGATCCTACAATGAGCAGTTCTTC.

This clone is a singleton in its sample. J is TRBJ1-1 and V is TRBV5-6; 10 bases are a match to TRBD1. Unmatched junction bases numbered 9, after V lost 3 bases and J lost 1 base. The CDR3 spans 17 residues. Germline CDR1 reads SGHDT; CDR2 reads YYEEEE. CDR3 nucleotides: TGTGCCAGCAGCTCCCGGGACAGGGGACGGGGGAACACTGAAGCTTTCTTT. It yields the protein CASSSRDRGRGNTEAFF.

The chain combines TRBV5-4 with TRBJ1-6; D gene uncertain. Germline CDR1 is SGHNT and CDR2 is YYREEE (reference sequence). Deletions cut 4 bases from V and 6 bases from J, with 17 bases between. The CDR3 spans 16 residues. The CDR3 here is CASSLRMASGNSPLHF. The DNA of the CDR3 is TGTGCCAGCAGCCTCCGCATGGCCTCTGGTAATTCACCCCTCCACTTT.

The chain employs TRBV30 and TRBJ1-5; D gene ambiguous. V dropped 2 bases and J dropped 1 base, with 12 bases sitting between them. This CDR3 has 15 residues. Germline V gene lookup returns CDR1 GTSNPN and CDR2 SVGIG (reference sequence). The CDR3 DNA sequence: TGTGCCTGGAGTATAGGACTTGCGAGCAATCAGCCCCAGCATTTT. It encodes CAWSIGLASNQPQHF.

The rearrangement uses TRBV5-1 and TRBJ2-1, with 8 bases matching TRBD1. CDR3 length equals 15 residues. Germline trimming cut 4 bases from V and 0 bases from J; bases unmatched to any gene: 3. The germline V gene has CDR1 SGHRS and CDR2 YFSETQ. Here the CDR3 DNA reads TGCGCCAGCAGCCCTGGACAGGGCTCCTACAATGAGCAGTTCTTC. This gives the protein CASSPGQGSYNEQFF.